These T cell receptor beta chains were read from a single sample in a study of blood T cell repertoires in COVID-19. Generated by immunoSEQ multiplex PCR, the TCRdb table keeps only in-frame clones and is missing some. The profile shows 100,000 to 150,000 clones, about 85% of them singletons. Source material: peripheral blood. The receptor set was obtained from a man in his forties with active or convalescent COVID-19. CDR3s include the opening cysteine and the closing phenylalanine or tryptophan. D genes are given only for firm matches. Clone size, where shown, is once, few, many, or a class for clones that have expanded.

V gene: TRBV2; J gene: TRBJ1-1; clone size: NA; D gene: TRBD1; CDR3 DNA: TGTGCCGGTTGGACAGGGAGCACTGAAGCTTTCTTT; CDR3 protein: CAGWTGSTEAFF
V gene: TRBV27; J gene: TRBJ2-7; clone size: NA; D gene: NA; CDR3 DNA: TGTGCCAGCAGTTTTAGGGGCTGGGGAGAGCAGTACTTC; CDR3 protein: CASSFRGWGEQYF
V gene: TRBV18; J gene: TRBJ2-3; clone size: NA; D gene: TRBD1; CDR3 DNA: TGTGCCAGCTCGCAGGGGGCGGGAGATACGCAGTATTTT; CDR3 protein: CASSQGAGDTQYF
V gene: TRBV6-5; J gene: TRBJ1-1; clone size: NA; D gene: TRBD1; CDR3 DNA: TGTGCCAGCAGTTACCCCGTTATTACAGGGGGAATCGAAGCTTTCTTT; CDR3 protein: CASSYPVITGGIEAFF
V gene: TRBV7-9; J gene: TRBJ2-7; clone size: once; D gene: TRBD1; CDR3 DNA: TGTGCCAGCAGCCGGACAGGGAGCGAGCCAGCCGGAGAGCAGTACTTC; CDR3 protein: CASSRTGSEPAGEQYF
V gene: TRBV4-1; J gene: TRBJ2-7; clone size: NA; D gene: TRBD2; CDR3 DNA: TGCGCCAGCAGCCAAGATTGGAGCGGGGGCGAGCAGTACTTC; CDR3 protein: CASSQDWSGGEQYF
V gene: TRBV19; J gene: TRBJ2-6; clone size: few; D gene: NA; CDR3 DNA: TGTGCCAGTAGTATCAGTGGGGCCAACGTCCTGACTTTC; CDR3 protein: CASSISGANVLTF
V gene: TRBV6-6; J gene: TRBJ1-5; clone size: NA; D gene: NA; CDR3 DNA: TGTGCCAGCAGTAGGGAATCAGGGCAAGGTCAGCCCCAGCATTTT; CDR3 protein: CASSRESGQGQPQHF
V gene: TRBV13; J gene: TRBJ2-5; clone size: NA; D gene: TRBD2; CDR3 DNA: TGTGCCAGCAGCGGGGGACTAGCGGGGGGCCCAGAAGGGACCCAGTACTTC; CDR3 protein: CASSGGLAGGPEGTQYF
V gene: TRBV12-3/TRBV12-4; J gene: TRBJ2-3; clone size: NA; D gene: NA; CDR3 DNA: TGTGCCAGCAGTTTAGACACAACAGATACGCAGTATTTT; CDR3 protein: CASSLDTTDTQYF